This TCR beta chain was recorded in a study of T-cell reconstitution after alpha-beta-depleted transplantation in children. Study-wide results and caveats: Several hundred expanded graft clones reportedly gave rise to the alpha-beta T cells present about two months after transplant. T-cell counts and diversity at one year following transplant were attributed mainly to newly produced T cells.

This CDR3 is built from 13 residues. Trimming cost V 3 bases and J 6 bases, with 8 bases left between them. The V gene's germline CDR1 is SGHVS and CDR2 FQNEAQ. Researchers prepared the TCRbeta library using unique molecular identifiers, the study reports. TCRdb used MiXCR to reprocess the PCR reads, holding one entry per CDR3 protein. Counted here are approximately 350,000 distinct CDR3 sequences, 15% to 20% occurring once; the ten biggest clones make up 35% to 50%. This clonotype was recorded a few times. Its antigen is unknown. The source material was PBMCs, mostly from graft donor cells, sampled 360 days after TCRalphabeta/CD19-depleted stem cell transplant. This TCR came from a male patient between 2 and 10 years old who had a stem cell transplant for acute lymphoblastic leukemia, so the T cells may come from the graft donor. V gene TRBV7-8 combines with J gene TRBJ2-2; D is unresolved. The CDR3 here is CASSFMRSGELFF. DNA for the CDR3: TGTGCCAGCAGCTTTATGCGATCCGGGGAGCTGTTTTTT.